The 31 T cell receptor beta chains in this list originate from one sample, sequenced in a study of shared clonotypes between healthy human individuals. Only in-frame clones appear in the TCRdb table, and some are missing; sequencing was by immunoSEQ multiplex PCR. The repertoire includes around 690,000 clones, around 90% of them detected once, and approximately 35% sits in the top ten. Sequenced input: memory CD8+ T cells from PBMCs. Subset reported: CD45RO+ cells pooled with CCR7-negative TemRA cells. These TCRs come from a man younger than 35 in good health. Some clones in this sample may be carry-over from other donors' samples.

The rearrangement uses TRBV19 and TRBJ1-1, with 7 bases aligning to TRBD1. This CDR3 is built from 17 residues. Germline V CDR1 and CDR2: LNHDA, SQIVND (reference sequence). With 6 bases clipped from V and 6 bases from J, the junction kept 19 bases outside the gene matches. The CDR3 nucleotides read TGTGCCAGTAGCCCCAGGGGGATCCACCCTCGGGGACCTGAAGCTTTCTTT. It yields the protein CASSPRGIHPRGPEAFF.

The rearrangement joins TRBV5-1 to TRBJ2-7; the match to TRBD1 covers 11 bases. V was clipped by 4 bases and J by 3 bases; unmatched bases: 6. The CDR3 is made up of 15 amino acids. The V gene's germline CDR1 is SGHRS and CDR2 YFSETQ. The CDR3 sequence is CASSRGQGVFYEQYF. The CDR3 DNA reads TGCGCCAGCAGCAGGGGACAGGGGGTTTTCTACGAGCAGTACTTC.

The V gene is TRBV5-6, the J gene TRBJ2-7; D call uncertain. Germline V gene data show CDR1 as SGHDT and CDR2 as YYEEEE. The germline V and J ends were trimmed by 2 bases and 4 bases, with 7 bases remaining between them. The CDR3 is made up of 12 amino acids. The CDR3 here is CASSFTVYEQYF. The CDR3 coding sequence is TGTGCCAGCAGCTTCACAGTTTACGAGCAGTACTTC.

V usage is TRBV27 and J usage is TRBJ2-1; no clear D gene. In germline, CDR1 is MNHEY, CDR2 SMNVEV (reference sequence). Trimming took off 3 bases at V and 7 bases at J, with 4 bases between the two ends. There are 11 residues in the CDR3. DNA of the CDR3: TGTGCCAGCAGTTTTATTAATGAGCAGTTCTTC. Amino acids: CASSFINEQFF.

The chain uses TRBV6-1 and TRBJ2-2, with 13 bases that match TRBD2. The V segment lost 6 bases and the J segment 6 bases; nucleotides outside the gene matches: 1. CDR1 MNHNS and CDR2 SASEGT come from the germline V gene. This CDR3 comprises 14 residues. The CDR3 DNA is TGTGCCAGCAGCGGACTAGCGGGAGCCGGGGAGCTGTTTTTT. This encodes CASSGLAGAGELFF.

In its sample, this clone was seen once. The CDR3 sequence: CASSIQGPTEAFF. CDR3 nucleotides: TGTGCCAGTAGTATCCAGGGACCCACTGAAGCTTTCTTT. V and J are TRBV19 and TRBJ1-1, with D possibly being TRBD1 (5 bases). Deletions cut 3 bases from V and 4 bases from J, with 9 bases between. The CDR3 extends over 13 amino acids. Germline V gene sequence: CDR1 LNHDA, CDR2 SQIVND (reference sequence).

The chain links TRBV9 to TRBJ2-3; TRBD2 matches at 12 bases. V shed 4 bases and J 2 bases; nucleotides not matched to a gene: 8. This CDR3 has 17 amino acids. Germline loops: CDR1 SGDLS, CDR2 YYNGEE. CDR3 bases: TGTGCCAGCAGCTCGCAACTAGCGGGAGGAGTCACAGATACGCAGTATTTT. Its protein product is CASSSQLAGGVTDTQYF.

V usage is TRBV27 and J usage is TRBJ2-5; TRBD1 matches 7 bases. This CDR3 region has 15 residues. The V segment lost 6 bases and the J segment 5 bases; nucleotides outside the gene matches: 12. Germline loops: CDR1 MNHEY, CDR2 SMNVEV (reference sequence). CDR3 amino acids: CASSSGGRGWETQYF. The DNA of the CDR3 is TGTGCCAGCAGCTCAGGGGGAAGGGGTTGGGAGACCCAGTACTTC.

The chain recombines TRBV23-1 with TRBJ2-1; D gene ambiguous. TRBV23-1 belongs to the ORF category, with a function that is uncertain. V lost 7 bases to trimming and J lost 2 bases, with 24 bases between them. The CDR3 is made up of 18 amino acids. CDR3 loop: CASTPCRRAFRTYNEQFF. The DNA for the CDR3 is TGCGCCAGCACCCCCTGCCGCCGGGCGTTTCGGACCTACAATGAGCAGTTCTTC.

Only one count was recorded for this clone. J is TRBJ2-5 and V is TRBV13, with TRBD2 as a possible D gene (5 bases). V lost 5 bases and J lost 0, with 16 bases in between. The germline V gene encodes CDR1 PRHDT and CDR2 FYEKMQ (reference sequence). The CDR3 extends over 16 amino acids. The CDR3 DNA sequence: TGTGCCAGCAGCCCCCCCAGCGGAGCGTACCAAGAGACCCAGTACTTC. Residues: CASSPPSGAYQETQYF.

The V and J genes are TRBV28 and TRBJ1-5; D gene unclear. This CDR3 contains 12 residues. Germline loops: CDR1 MDHEN, CDR2 SYDVKM. Trimming took off 6 bases at V and 6 bases at J, with 9 bases between the two ends. CDR3 nucleotides: TGTGCCAGCAGCGGTGGGTTTCAGCCCCAGCATTTT. Protein product: CASSGGFQPQHF.

The sample holds one count of this clone. The J gene is TRBJ2-1, the V gene TRBV4-1; 7 bases fit TRBD1. The CDR3 covers 16 residues. With 0 bases clipped from V and 3 bases from J, the junction kept 5 bases outside the gene matches. Germline V gene lookup returns CDR1 MGHRA and CDR2 YSYEKL. CDR3 nucleotides: TGCGCCAGCAGCCAAGATAACACAGGGGTCTACAATGAGCAGTTCTTC. It encodes CASSQDNTGVYNEQFF.

V usage is TRBV4-3 and J usage is TRBJ2-7, with D perhaps TRBD2 (5 bases). This CDR3 region has 15 residues. Germline CDR1 is LGHNA and CDR2 is YSLEER. Between the trimmed V and J ends, which lost 4 bases and 1 base, there was a span of 14 bases. The CDR3 region has the DNA TGCGCCAGCAGCCTTACTAGTAGGAGGTCCTACGAGCAGTACTTC. Translated, it gives CASSLTSRRSYEQYF.

V is TRBV7-9 and J is TRBJ1-2; D is ambiguous. The CDR3 loop spans 12 amino acids. Germline CDR1 SEHNR, CDR2 FQNEAQ (reference sequence). V lost 1 base, J lost 8 bases, and 8 bases lay in between. CDR3 coding DNA: TGTGCCAGCAGCTTAGGGGTACAGGGCTACACCTTC. Translating it yields CASSLGVQGYTF.

This clone has more than one count but fewer than ten. The V gene is TRBV10-3, the J gene TRBJ2-7, with a possible D match to TRBD2 (6 bases). Per germline, CDR1 ENHRY and CDR2 SYGVKD. V was cut by 0 bases and J by 5 bases, with 8 bases left in between. This CDR3 has 13 residues. CDR3 nucleotide sequence: TGTGCCATCAGTGAGTCGCGGGAAGACGAGCAGTACTTC. The encoded protein is CAISESREDEQYF.

The chain joins TRBV9 to TRBJ2-7; 9 bases map to TRBD1. The germline CDR1 and CDR2 sequences are SGDLS and YYNGEE. The junction had 7 bases not matched to a gene; V was cut back by 3 bases and J by 3 bases. This CDR3 comprises 15 residues. CDR3 sequence: CASSASGTGHYEQYF. CDR3 coding DNA: TGTGCCAGCAGCGCTTCCGGGACAGGGCACTACGAGCAGTACTTC. Looking up the rest from reference TRBV9 and TRBJ2-7 gives the full variable domain: DSGVTQTPKHLITATGQRVTLRCSPRSGDLSVYWYQQSLDQGLQFLIQYYNGEERAKGNILERFSAQQFPDLHSELNLSSLELGDSALYFCASSASGTGHYEQYFGPGTRLTVT.

Of note for this clone: Other DNA sequences within the sample encode an identical CDR3. The chain has TRBV28 and TRBJ1-1, with D tentatively TRBD1 (5 bases). The V gene lost 2 bases and the J gene lost 0 bases, with 7 bases spanning the gap. Germline lookup yields CDR1 MDHEN and CDR2 SYDVKM. The CDR3 sequence is 14 residues long. Here the CDR3 DNA reads TGTGCCAGCAGTTTAACAGGTATGAACACTGAAGCTTTCTTT. It translates to CASSLTGMNTEAFF.

A note on this clone: The sample contains more than one DNA sequence encoding this CDR3. The V call is TRBV30, the J call TRBJ1-1; possibly TRBD1 for D (6 bases). Trimming removed 4 bases from V and 1 base from J, with 13 bases in between. Germline V gene sequence: CDR1 GTSNPN, CDR2 SVGIG (reference sequence). This CDR3 comprises 14 residues. CDR3 region: CAWIPGHRNTEAFF. The CDR3 DNA reads TGTGCCTGGATCCCGGGACACAGGAACACTGAAGCTTTCTTT.

J is TRBJ2-4 and V is TRBV27; 8 bases line up with TRBD2. The trim removed 6 bases at V and 2 bases at J, leaving 12 bases unmatched. The CDR3 has 17 residues. Germline loops: CDR1 MNHEY, CDR2 SMNVEV (reference sequence). The CDR3 DNA sequence: TGTGCCAGCAGCGCCGTGGGGGTAGCGGGACCCAAAAACATTCAGTACTTC. It is translated as CASSAVGVAGPKNIQYF.

J is TRBJ1-1 and V is TRBV5-5, with D perhaps TRBD1 (5 bases). Between the trimmed V and J ends, which lost 4 bases and 0 bases, there was a span of 10 bases. This CDR3 has 14 residues. The germline CDR1 and CDR2 sequences are SGHKS and YYEKEE (reference sequence). The CDR3 DNA sequence: TGTGCCAGCAGCCGGGACGGCTTGAACACTGAAGCTTTCTTT. It is translated as CASSRDGLNTEAFF.

This clone occurred a few times. V usage is TRBV7-9 and J usage is TRBJ1-1, with no clear D. The V end lost 5 bases, the J end lost 8 bases, and 18 bases lay between the germline ends. From germline, CDR1 is SEHNR and CDR2 FQNEAQ (reference sequence). The CDR3 length is 14 residues. The CDR3 sequence: CASSHGSGREEAFF. CDR3 nucleotides: TGTGCCAGCAGCCACGGAAGCGGGCGAGAGGAAGCTTTCTTT.

V usage is TRBV9 and J usage is TRBJ2-2; 9 bases map to TRBD2. The ends lost 4 bases at V and 5 bases at J; junction bases unmatched: 0. Germline CDR1 reads SGDLS; CDR2 reads YYNGEE. This CDR3 has 13 amino acids. The CDR3 sequence: CASSLAGTGELFF. The DNA for the CDR3 is TGTGCCAGCAGCCTAGCGGGAACCGGGGAGCTGTTTTTT.

A few counts support this clone. V and J are TRBV10-1 and TRBJ2-7, with 14 bases aligning to TRBD2. Germline loops: CDR1 WNHNN, CDR2 SYGVQD (reference sequence). V lost 8 bases and J lost 4; bases outside the gene matches: 1. The CDR3 length is 13 residues. The CDR3 reads CASGTSGSYEQYF. The CDR3, as DNA: TGCGCCAGCGGGACTAGCGGGAGTTACGAGCAGTACTTC.

This chain joins TRBV14 and TRBJ2-4; no reliable D call. V was pared by 4 bases and J by 0 bases, with 1 base between. The germline V gene has CDR1 SGHDN and CDR2 FVKESK. CDR3 length: 12 amino acids. Here the CDR3 reads CASSPAKNIQYF. The CDR3 DNA follows: TGTGCCAGCAGCCCAGCCAAAAACATTCAGTACTTC.

The gene calls are TRBV10-3 and TRBJ2-7, with TRBD1 as a possible D gene (6 bases). CDR3 length: 9 residues. Germline CDR1 and CDR2: ENHRY and SYGVKD. Trimming stripped 11 bases from V and 9 bases from J, with 11 bases between. DNA of the CDR3: TGTGCCCCAGGGGCCGCGCAGTACTTC. It is translated as CAPGAAQYF.

The CDR3 loop reads CASSVAAATKNIQYF. In nucleotides, the CDR3 is TGTGCCAGCAGCGTAGCGGCAGCAACCAAAAACATTCAGTACTTC. The V gene is TRBV9, the J gene TRBJ2-4; no definite D call. CDR1 and CDR2 (germline): SGDLS, YYNGEE. The CDR3 spans 15 residues. Trimming pared 0 bases from V and 2 bases from J, leaving 9 bases between.

The chain recombines TRBV5-6 with TRBJ1-2, with a weak D call TRBD1 (6 bases). Trimming took 0 bases from V and 4 from J, leaving 7 bases between them. Germline V CDR1 and CDR2: SGHDT, YYEEEE. This CDR3 has 13 amino acids. In DNA, the CDR3 is TGTGCCAGCAGCTTGGAGGACAGCTATGGCTACACCTTC. As protein: CASSLEDSYGYTF.

The J gene is TRBJ1-5, the V gene TRBV4-1; 7 bases align to TRBD1. Per germline, CDR1 MGHRA and CDR2 YSYEKL. CDR3 length: 18 residues. Trimming took 4 bases from V and 3 from J; bases not matched to a gene: 15. The CDR3 DNA reads as TGCGCCAGCAGCCCACGGGAGACAGGGTGGGAGGACAATCAGCCCCAGCATTTT. Residues: CASSPRETGWEDNQPQHF.

The V call is TRBV19, the J call TRBJ2-7; weak D call: TRBD2 (5 bases). This CDR3 region has 15 residues. Germline CDR1 reads LNHDA; CDR2 reads SQIVND (reference sequence). The V gene lost 3 bases and the J gene lost 0 bases, with 12 bases spanning the gap. The CDR3 DNA reads as TGTGCCAGTAGTATGGGCCGGGGTCCCTCCTACGAGCAGTACTTC. This sequence encodes CASSMGRGPSYEQYF.

V and J are TRBV4-1 and TRBJ1-3; D gene unclear. Germline loops: CDR1 MGHRA, CDR2 YSYEKL. The CDR3 runs 15 residues. V was pared by 0 bases and J by 0 bases, with 6 bases between. CDR3 region: CASSQDIYSGNTIYF. CDR3 bases: TGCGCCAGCAGCCAAGACATCTACTCTGGAAACACCATATATTTT.

The chain carries TRBV7-3 and TRBJ2-1, with 13 nucleotides matching TRBD2. CDR3 length equals 15 residues. Trimming took 5 bases from V and 5 from J; bases not matched to a gene: 3. Germline V lookup: CDR1 SGHTA, CDR2 FQGTGA. The CDR3 spells CASSLTSGRNNEQFF. The DNA for the CDR3 is TGTGCCAGCAGCCTGACTAGCGGGAGGAACAATGAGCAGTTCTTC.